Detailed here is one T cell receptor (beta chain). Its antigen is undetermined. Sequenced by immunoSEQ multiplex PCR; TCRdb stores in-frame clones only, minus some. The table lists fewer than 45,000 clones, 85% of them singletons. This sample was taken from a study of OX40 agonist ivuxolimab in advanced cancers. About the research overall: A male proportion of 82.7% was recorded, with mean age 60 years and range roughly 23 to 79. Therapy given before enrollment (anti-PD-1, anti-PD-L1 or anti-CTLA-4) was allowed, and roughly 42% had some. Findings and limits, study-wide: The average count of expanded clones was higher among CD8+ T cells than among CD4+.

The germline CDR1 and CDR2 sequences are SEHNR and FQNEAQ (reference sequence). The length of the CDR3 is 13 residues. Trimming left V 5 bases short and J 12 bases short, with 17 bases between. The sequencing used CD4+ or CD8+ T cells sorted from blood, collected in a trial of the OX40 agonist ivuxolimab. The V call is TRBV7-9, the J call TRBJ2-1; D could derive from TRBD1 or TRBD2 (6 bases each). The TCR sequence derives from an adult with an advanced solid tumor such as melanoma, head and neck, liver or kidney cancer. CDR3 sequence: CASSPARDKGQFF. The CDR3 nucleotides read TGTGCCAGCAGCCCCGCGCGGGACAAAGGGCAGTTCTTC.